The 9 T cell receptor beta chains below come from one sample, sequenced in a study of spatial heterogeneity in lung cancer. Via MiXCR, TCRdb re-called the 5' RACE reads, giving one row per CDR3 protein. The sample carries about 13,000 distinct CDR3 sequences, about 6% recorded once. Study-wide results and caveats: In tumors, expanded intratumoral alpha and beta TCR counts tracked mutation counts.

These receptors' antigens are unknown. Time point meaning: sample taken at primary tumor resection. Source: lung tumor tissue, taken at surgery. The source is a female donor with early-stage non-small cell lung cancer.

A note on this clonotype: This beta chain is an unintended read in a library built for alpha chains; its size means little. The genes are TRBV3-1 and TRBJ2-2; D uncertain. From germline, CDR1 is LGHDT and CDR2 YNNKEL (reference sequence). The CDR3 runs to 14 residues. V lost 4 bases and J lost 4, with 10 bases in between. This CDR3 reads CASSPRISTGELFF. As DNA, the CDR3 is TGTGCCAGCAGCCCCCGGATTTCCACCGGGGAGCTGTTTTTT.

As concerns this clonotype: For a library built for alpha chains, this beta chain is a stray read; little rests on its size. This chain connects TRBV2 to TRBJ1-5; D remains ambiguous. This CDR3 contains 12 residues. Germline V gene lookup returns CDR1 SNHLY and CDR2 FYNNEI. V was clipped by 8 bases and J by 1 base, with 6 bases between them. CDR3 loop: CASRESNQPQHF. The CDR3 nucleotides read TGTGCCAGCCGGGAAAGCAATCAGCCCCAGCATTTT.

The sample holds many counts of this clonotype. The size of this beta chain means little, since it is a stray read in a library made for alpha chains. The chain uses TRBV20-1 and TRBJ1-1, with 9 nucleotides matching TRBD1. This CDR3 is built from 13 residues. Germline V lookup: CDR1 DFQATT, CDR2 SNEGSKA (reference sequence). J was trimmed by 9 bases and V by 3 bases; bases with no gene match: 8. CDR3: CSASNLQGAKAFF. CDR3 coding DNA: TGCAGTGCTAGTAACCTACAGGGGGCAAAAGCTTTCTTT.

The sample holds many counts of this clonotype. Since it is a stray read in a library aimed at alpha chains, this beta chain has a size that is not meaningful. This chain joins TRBV27 and TRBJ1-3; D is unclear. The CDR3 runs to 14 residues. The germline V and J ends were trimmed by 6 bases and 0 bases, with 9 bases remaining between them. In germline, CDR1 is MNHEY, CDR2 SMNVEV (reference sequence). The CDR3 DNA reads as TGTGCCAGCAGAGGGCCCCACTCTGGAAACACCATATATTTT. Protein product: CASRGPHSGNTIYF.

The sample holds many counts of this clonotype. A library made for alpha chains picked up this beta chain off target, so its size means little. The gene calls are TRBV5-4 and TRBJ2-3, with 7 nucleotides matching TRBD2. CDR1 is SGHNT, CDR2 YYREEE, per germline (reference sequence). V was clipped by 4 bases and J by 1 base; unmatched bases: 6. This CDR3 is built from 15 residues. The CDR3 DNA follows: TGTGCCAGCAGCATTCCAGCGGGACGCACAGATACGCAGTATTTT. Translating gives CASSIPAGRTDTQYF.

This clonotype is judged medium-sized. A library prepared for alpha chains yielded this beta chain as an off-target read; its size is of little meaning. The V and J genes are TRBV6-2 or TRBV6-3 and TRBJ1-2; no firm D call. The CDR3 covers 11 residues. Per germline, CDR1 MNHEY and CDR2 SVGEGT. V lost 9 bases and J 5 bases, leaving 10 bases between the germline ends. The CDR3 reads CASGLFYGYTF. CDR3 coding DNA: TGTGCCAGTGGACTCTTTTATGGCTACACCTTC.

Ten or more counts support this clonotype. Little can be read into the size of this beta chain, an off-target read in a library designed for alpha chains. The chain links TRBV4-1 to TRBJ2-1; 9 bases fit TRBD2. The CDR3 totals 15 residues. CDR1 is MGHRA and CDR2 is YSYEKL in the germline V gene. V trimming: 1 base; J trimming: 5 bases; junction bases outside the gene matches: 3. CDR3 coding DNA: TGCGCCAGCAGCCAAGCCAGCGGGGGGAACAATGAGCAGTTCTTC. Amino acids: CASSQASGGNNEQFF.

In its sample, this clonotype was seen many times. In a library made to pick up alpha chains, this beta chain is a stray read with a size that means little. J is TRBJ2-7 and V is TRBV15; D gene uncertain. V was cut by 0 bases and J by 5 bases, with 8 bases left in between. This CDR3 comprises 13 residues. The germline V gene encodes CDR1 LNHNV and CDR2 YYDKDF (reference sequence). CDR3 sequence reads: CATSRDQGDEQYF. CDR3 nucleotides: TGTGCCACCAGCAGAGATCAAGGTGACGAGCAGTACTTC.

This clonotype has at least ten counts. This beta chain is an unintended read in a library built for alpha chains; its size means little. DNA for the CDR3: TGCAGCACCCGGCCCCGATTCGGTCGGGACACTGAAGCTTTCTTT. Its translation: CSTRPRFGRDTEAFF. The rearrangement links TRBV29-1 to TRBJ1-1; D is unclear. This CDR3 spans 15 amino acids. The germline V gene encodes CDR1 SQVTM and CDR2 ANQGSEA. With 8 bases removed from V and 3 bases from J, the gap between germline ends came to 22 bases.